This passage covers 21 T cell receptor beta chains from one sample sequenced in a study of cytomegalovirus exposure and HLA in healthy donors. A multiplex PCR was run with 60 Vbeta primers and 13 Jbeta primers. TCRdb's table, derived via immunoSEQ multiplex PCR, lists solely in-frame clones and lacks some. The table shows approximately 150,000 clones, with around 75% occurring only once. The sample comprised PBMCs. Every receptor here comes from a man between 18 and 35 years old in good health and CMV-seropositive.

This sequence joins TRBV30 and TRBJ2-5; 8 bases align to TRBD2. J gave up 5 bases and V 4 bases, and 12 bases lay outside the gene matches. Germline V gives CDR1 GTSNPN, CDR2 SVGIG (reference sequence). The CDR3 has 15 amino acids. The CDR3 reads CAWTSEGLGMETQYF. CDR3 bases: TGTGCCTGGACCTCTGAGGGACTAGGGATGGAGACCCAGTACTTC.

This chain connects TRBV4-1 to TRBJ2-1; 10 bases are a match to TRBD2. Germline V lookup: CDR1 MGHRA, CDR2 YSYEKL. V lost 0 bases and J lost 6; bases outside the gene matches: 5. CDR3 size: 16 residues. This CDR3 is CASSQDNGLAVNEQFF. The CDR3 bases are TGCGCCAGCAGCCAAGATAACGGACTAGCGGTCAATGAGCAGTTCTTC.

The chain uses TRBV7-8 and TRBJ2-7, with 11 bases fitting TRBD1. V was pared by 4 bases and J by 11 bases, with 13 bases of the junction left unmatched. This CDR3 contains 15 residues. Germline lookup yields CDR1 SGHVS and CDR2 FQNEAQ. The CDR3 spells CASSSGPGTGGREYV. The CDR3 bases are TGTGCCAGCAGCTCGGGCCCTGGGACAGGGGGAAGGGAGTACGTC.

The chain carries TRBV30 and TRBJ2-1; 9 bases are a match to TRBD1. Per germline, CDR1 GTSNPN and CDR2 SVGIG (reference sequence). CDR3 length: 22 amino acids. V lost 4 bases to trimming and J lost 7 bases; unmatched junction nucleotides: 32. As DNA, the CDR3 is TGTGCCTGGACCGTACTGGAAAGAGGGACAGGGCTAAGATGGGGGCGGGAGAATGAGCAGTTCTTC. Translating it yields CAWTVLERGTGLRWGRENEQFF. Full variable domain (missing parts from reference TRBV30 and TRBJ2-1): SQTIHQWPATLVQPVGSPLSLECTVEGTSNPNLYWYRQAAGRGLQLLFYSVGIGQISSEVPQNLSASRPQDRQFILSSKKLLLSDSGFYLCAWTVLERGTGLRWGRENEQFFGPGTRLTVL.

V and J are TRBV19 and TRBJ1-1; TRBD1 matches at 8 bases. From germline, CDR1 is LNHDA and CDR2 SQIVND (reference sequence). The length of the CDR3 is 13 residues. Unmatched junction bases numbered 5, after V lost 6 bases and J lost 5 bases. The CDR3 DNA reads as TGTGCCAGTAGCAGGGGGCGAAGGACTGAAGCTTTCTTT. It specifies CASSRGRRTEAFF.

Regarding this clone: The junction and the germline gene differ at one end; a read error may be behind it. The chain carries TRBV30 and TRBJ1-4; no clear D. Germline values: CDR1 GTSNPN, CDR2 SVGIG (reference sequence). CDR3 size: 15 residues. The CDR3 DNA follows: TGTGCCTGGAGTATGACCGCCGCAACTAATAAAAAACTGTTTTTT. It encodes CAWSMTAATNKKLFF.

The chain is built from TRBV11-2 and TRBJ1-4, with D perhaps matching TRBD1 (5 bases). V lost 2 bases and J lost 10, with 11 bases in between. The germline CDR1 and CDR2 sequences are SGHAT and FQNNGV. The CDR3 loop spans 13 amino acids. The CDR3 here is CASSLKDSRKLFF. Here the CDR3 DNA reads TGTGCCAGCAGCTTAAAAGACAGCCGAAAACTGTTTTTT.

V gene TRBV10-3 combines with J gene TRBJ1-2; D not certain. The CDR3 totals 12 residues. The germline gives CDR1 ENHRY, CDR2 SYGVKD. The V and J ends lost 4 bases and 4 bases respectively, with 7 bases between them. The CDR3 DNA reads as TGTGCCATCAGTGGGGCAGGCTATGGCTACACCTTC. Translation gives CAISGAGYGYTF.

This clone was seen a handful of times. The rearrangement joins TRBV15 to TRBJ1-2; D not resolved. Germline V gene sequence: CDR1 LNHNV, CDR2 YYDKDF (reference sequence). Trimming cost V 0 bases and J 1 base, with 9 bases left between them. This CDR3 has 15 amino acids. CDR3 in DNA: TGTGCCACCAGCAGAGATCTTTCGGTTAACTATGGCTACACCTTC. Translation: CATSRDLSVNYGYTF.

The V gene is TRBV9, the J gene TRBJ1-2; D ambiguous. Germline V CDR1 and CDR2: SGDLS, YYNGEE. The CDR3 extends over 15 amino acids. The ends were cut back, 1 base at V and 3 bases at J, with 13 bases in the middle. CDR3 DNA sequence: TGTGCCAGCAGCGTAACTATTGGGAGGGACTATGGCTACACCTTC. This sequence encodes CASSVTIGRDYGYTF. Together with reference TRBV9 and TRBJ1-2, the CDR3 gives the full variable domain: DSGVTQTPKHLITATGQRVTLRCSPRSGDLSVYWYQQSLDQGLQFLIQYYNGEERAKGNILERFSAQQFPDLHSELNLSSLELGDSALYFCASSVTIGRDYGYTFGSGTRLTVV.

The J gene is TRBJ1-5, the V gene TRBV27; unclear D gene. Per the germline V gene, CDR1 is MNHEY and CDR2 is SMNVEV (reference sequence). The CDR3 runs to 15 residues. Trimming removed 0 bases at V and 3 bases at J, with 9 bases between. The CDR3 loop reads CASSLSIENNQPQHF. CDR3 DNA: TGTGCCAGCAGTTTATCGATCGAGAACAATCAGCCCCAGCATTTT.

This sequence joins TRBV6-1 and TRBJ1-1; D not resolved. V lost 2 bases to trimming and J lost 3 bases, with 13 bases between them. The CDR3 spans 15 residues. The germline gives CDR1 MNHNS, CDR2 SASEGT. This CDR3 is CASSELRVYDTEAFF. The CDR3 bases are TGTGCCAGCAGTGAATTGAGGGTATATGACACTGAAGCTTTCTTT.

The chain carries TRBV27 and TRBJ1-2; a weak D match, TRBD1 (6 bases). Trimming left V 6 bases short and J 5 bases short, with 13 bases between. Germline CDR1 reads MNHEY; CDR2 reads SMNVEV (reference sequence). CDR3 length: 13 amino acids. Here the CDR3 DNA reads TGTGCCAGCAGCCAAAAGGGGGGGTATGGCTACACCTTC. This encodes CASSQKGGYGYTF.

This clone has just a few counts. The J gene is TRBJ1-1, the V gene TRBV15; 7 bases align to TRBD1. The CDR3 covers 14 residues. From germline, CDR1 is LNHNV and CDR2 YYDKDF (reference sequence). The V segment lost 3 bases and the J segment 6 bases; nucleotides outside the gene matches: 7. The CDR3 DNA reads as TGTGCCACCAGCAGTGCTGACAGGGTGGCTGAAGCTTTCTTT. This translates into CATSSADRVAEAFF.

In this sample, this clone turned up a few times. The V and J genes are TRBV5-8 and TRBJ1-5; D may be TRBD1 (5 bases). The germline CDR1 and CDR2 sequences are SGHTS and YDEGEE. Trimming stripped 6 bases from V and 0 bases from J, with 7 bases between. The CDR3 extends over 13 amino acids. CDR3 in amino acids: CASTGVSNQPQHF. CDR3 nucleotides: TGTGCCAGCACGGGGGTTAGCAATCAGCCCCAGCATTTT. The whole variable domain, remainder taken from reference TRBV5-8 and TRBJ1-5, is EAGVTQSPTHLIKTRGQQATLRCSPISGHTSVYWYQQALGLGLQFLLWYDEGEERNRGNFPPRFSGRQFPNYSSELNVNALELEDSALYLCASTGVSNQPQHFGDGTRLSIL.

This chain links TRBV6-5 with TRBJ2-1; 9 nucleotides match TRBD2. J was trimmed by 7 bases and V by 0 bases; bases with no gene match: 7. This CDR3 region has 16 residues. CDR1 and CDR2 from the germline V gene are MNHEY and SVGAGI. The CDR3 region is CASSYSSGRFQNEQFF. CDR3 sequence (DNA): TGTGCCAGCAGTTACTCCAGCGGGAGGTTTCAGAATGAGCAGTTCTTC.

CDR3 in DNA: TGTGCCAGCAGCTTAAGGACAGGCTATGGCTACACCTTC. It codes for CASSLRTGYGYTF. J is TRBJ1-2 and V is TRBV5-4, with TRBD1 matching over 7 bases. Trimming took 2 bases from V and 4 from J; bases not matched to a gene: 2. The CDR3 covers 13 residues. Germline V gene lookup returns CDR1 SGHNT and CDR2 YYREEE (reference sequence).

This chain links TRBV5-1 with TRBJ1-2; 8 bases match TRBD1. V was clipped by 4 bases and J by 8 bases; unmatched bases: 13. Looked up from germline, CDR1 is SGHRS and CDR2 is YFSETQ. This CDR3 comprises 15 residues. The CDR3 coding sequence is TGCGCCAGCAGCCCCTACAGGGGGAGGGTTATAGGCTACACCTTC. This encodes CASSPYRGRVIGYTF.

This clone appeared once. The chain couples TRBV10-3 to TRBJ2-5, with D possibly matching TRBD1 (6 bases). Trimming removed 0 bases at V and 5 bases at J, with 13 bases between. Germline values: CDR1 ENHRY, CDR2 SYGVKD. This CDR3 has 15 residues. The CDR3 sequence: CAISESSGVWETQYF. The CDR3 bases are TGTGCCATCAGTGAGTCTTCAGGGGTTTGGGAGACCCAGTACTTC.

V gene TRBV7-9 combines with J gene TRBJ2-3; D is unresolved. This CDR3 comprises 16 residues. CDR1 SEHNR and CDR2 FQNEAQ come from the germline V gene (reference sequence). V shed 5 bases and J shed 2 bases, with 17 bases lying between them. CDR3 nucleotides: TGTGCCAGCAGCCCCATTAGTTACTCTAACACAGATACGCAGTATTTT. As protein: CASSPISYSNTDTQYF.

The table lists this clone with a few counts. The V gene is TRBV7-8, the J gene TRBJ2-5; 7 nucleotides align to TRBD1. Trimming removed 6 bases from V and 1 base from J; junction bases left unmatched: 11. The CDR3 consists of 16 residues. Germline lookup yields CDR1 SGHVS and CDR2 FQNEAQ. The CDR3 DNA follows: TGTGCCAGCAGTCGCGGAACAGGGACAGTCCAAGAGACCCAGTACTTC. Its translation is CASSRGTGTVQETQYF. The entire variable domain, with the rest obtained from reference TRBV7-8 and TRBJ2-5, is as follows: GAGVSQSPRYKVAKRGQDVALRCDPISGHVSLFWYQQALGQGPEFLTYFQNEAQLDKSGLPSDRFFAERPEGSVSTLKIQRTQQEDSAVYLCASSRGTGTVQETQYFGPGTRLLVL.